This is a list of T cell receptor beta chains from one sample in a study of Graves' ophthalmopathy and Graves' hyperthyroidism. TCRdb reanalysed the multiplex PCR reads using MiXCR and keeps one entry per CDR3 protein. The profile covers 620,000 or so distinct CDR3 sequences, with over 20% appearing a single time and around 7% taken by the ten largest. Source material: peripheral blood. Source of these receptors: a woman under 30 with stable Graves' hyperthyroidism. Some clones in this sample may be carry-over from other donors' samples. CDR3s include the opening cysteine and the closing phenylalanine or tryptophan. A D gene is named only where the DNA matches it firmly. Clone size is not always given. Where it is, it says once, few, many or a class for expanded clones.

j_gene	d_gene	abundance	v_gene	CDR3nt	CDR3aa
TRBJ2-7	TRBD1	NA	TRBV27	TGTGCCAGCAGTTTATCTGGTGGTCCGACCGGGACAGGGCTCTACGAGCAGTACTTC	CASSLSGGPTGTGLYEQYF
TRBJ2-7	TRBD2	many	TRBV2	TGTGCCAGCCGGAGGTTGCGGGAGGGAGGGTACGAGCAGTACTTC	CASRRLREGGYEQYF
TRBJ1-1	NA	many	TRBV19	TGTGCCAGTAGTATGGGTAAGGGGCTTTACACTGAAGCTTTCTTT	CASSMGKGLYTEAFF
TRBJ1-1	TRBD1	NA	TRBV7-9	TGTGCCAGCAGCTTACCCGACAGGGGGACCCAAGCTTTCTTT	CASSLPDRGTQAFF
TRBJ1-2	NA	many	TRBV19	TGTGCCAGTAACATCCCGTTTGCTGGGATGGGTGGTGGCTACACCTTC	CASNIPFAGMGGGYTF
TRBJ1-6	TRBD1	few	TRBV3-1	TGTGCCAGCAGCCAAGGGACAGGGGTTTCTTCACCCCTCCACTTT	CASSQGTGVSSPLHF
TRBJ1-5	NA	many	TRBV6-1	TGTGCCAGCAGTGACTGGGGGGAGATTCCGTCCCAGCATTTT	CASSDWGEIPSQHF
TRBJ2-5	NA	few	TRBV6-2/TRBV6-3	TGTGCCAGCAGCACCAATTGGGAGACCCAGTACTTC	CASSTNWETQYF
TRBJ1-1	TRBD1	NA	TRBV28	TGTGCCAGCAGGCTTCAGGGGGTGAGAGCTTTCTTT	CASRLQGVRAFF
TRBJ2-4	TRBD1	few	TRBV7-9	TGTGCCAGCAGCTACGGACAGGGGTTAGGCAAAAACATTCAGTACTTC	CASSYGQGLGKNIQYF
TRBJ1-2	NA	many	TRBV12-3/TRBV12-4	TGTGCCAGCAGAGGTACCTCTAAACATGCCTACATGGGCTACACCTTC	CASRGTSKHAYMGYTF
TRBJ1-5	NA	many	TRBV7-9	TGTGCCAGCAGCACCGGACACCTCAATCAGCCCCAGCATTTT	CASSTGHLNQPQHF
TRBJ2-7	TRBD2	NA	TRBV28	TGTGCCAGCAGATTTAGCGGGAGGACCTACGAGCAGTACTTC	CASRFSGRTYEQYF
TRBJ2-5	NA	NA	TRBV18	TGTGCCAGCTCCCTCTCCGGGGGCTACGAAGGGACCCAGTACTTC	CASSLSGGYEGTQYF
TRBJ1-1	NA	NA	TRBV6-1	TGTGCCAGCAGCTCATCCCCCCCCGGGGGCGAGGGTGAAGCTTTCTTT	CASSSSPPGGEGEAFF
TRBJ2-7	NA	few	TRBV3-1	TGTGCCAGCAGCCGTGGGCTCCAGAACTACGAGCAGTACTTC	CASSRGLQNYEQYF
TRBJ2-7	NA	many	TRBV20-1	TGCAGTGCTAGACCTCGACTAGTTTGGGAGCAGTACTTC	CSARPRLVWEQYF
TRBJ2-5	TRBD2	few	TRBV18	TGTGCCAGCTCGGGACTAGCGGGAGTCCCGGAGACCCAGTACTTC	CASSGLAGVPETQYF
TRBJ1-5	TRBD1	many	TRBV6-1	TGTGCCAGCAGTGTAGTCGGGACAGGGGGTCAGCCCCAGCATTTT	CASSVVGTGGQPQHF
TRBJ1-1	NA	many	TRBV30	TGTGCCTGGTGGTCGGGGGACGGTGAAGCTTTCTTT	CAWWSGDGEAFF
TRBJ1-6	NA	many	TRBV15	TGTGCCACCAGCAACCGTCGACAGCCAGTGGGTTCACCCCTCCACTTT	CATSNRRQPVGSPLHF
TRBJ2-5	NA	few	TRBV6-1	TGTGCCAGCAGTGAAGCGCGGGGAAGCGACTCCGTGGGAGAGACCCAGTACTTC	CASSEARGSDSVGETQYF
TRBJ1-2	NA	many	TRBV12-3/TRBV12-4	TGTGCCAGCAGTTTAAGGGTGGGCAATGGCTACACCTTC	CASSLRVGNGYTF
TRBJ2-7	NA	many	TRBV12-3/TRBV12-4	TGTGCCAGCAGTTTAGACCCGACGCCGCCGGGGAGGGAGCAGTACTTC	CASSLDPTPPGREQYF
TRBJ1-3	TRBD1	NA	TRBV6-5	TGTGCCAGCAGTTTCCCCGGGACAGCCGGATACACCATATATTTT	CASSFPGTAGYTIYF
TRBJ1-1	NA	many	TRBV27	TGTGCCAGCAGTTTAAGCCCCTCGGCTGAAGCTTTCTTT	CASSLSPSAEAFF
TRBJ2-7	TRBD1	many	TRBV28	TGTGCCAGCAGTTTAATTGACAGGGTAAACGAGCAGTACTTC	CASSLIDRVNEQYF
TRBJ2-7	TRBD1	many	TRBV6-2/TRBV6-3	TGTGCCAGCAGTGGACAGGGGATCGAGCAGTACTTC	CASSGQGIEQYF
TRBJ2-2	NA	NA	TRBV5-1	TGCGCCAGCAGACCCCGACAGGGAGGAGGGAAGCTGTTTTTT	CASRPRQGGGKLFF
TRBJ2-7	NA	many	TRBV7-2	TGTGCCAGCAGCTTAAACGGGAGAGGCGATTACGAGCAGTACTTC	CASSLNGRGDYEQYF
TRBJ2-7	NA	NA	TRBV5-1	TGCGCCAGCAAGCGAACCGACGCTTCCTACGAGCAGTACTTC	CASKRTDASYEQYF
TRBJ1-2	TRBD1	many	TRBV4-2	TGTGCCAGCAGTCCGGGACAGGGGTACTATGGCTACACCTTC	CASSPGQGYYGYTF
TRBJ1-2	NA	many	TRBV7-2	TGTGCCAGCAGCTTTCTTTCTGGCTACACCTTC	CASSFLSGYTF
TRBJ2-7	NA	NA	TRBV12-3/TRBV12-4	TGTGCCAGCAGTTTAGCGGTAGGCTCCTACGATCAGTACTTC	CASSLAVGSYDQYF
TRBJ2-5	NA	few	TRBV19	TGTGCCAGTAGTGCAAGACTAGGCCGGGAGACCCAGTACTTC	CASSARLGRETQYF
TRBJ2-2	TRBD1	many	TRBV6-5	TGTGCCAGCAGTTCCCCGGGACAGTACACCGGGGAGCTGTTTTTT	CASSSPGQYTGELFF
TRBJ2-7	TRBD2	many	TRBV6-2/TRBV6-3	TGTGCCAGCAGGCTGAGGACTAGCGGGGCCGAGCAGTACTTC	CASRLRTSGAEQYF
TRBJ2-2	NA	NA	TRBV12-3/TRBV12-4	TGTGCCAGCAGTTGGGATTATTACACCGGGGAGCTGTTTTTT	CASSWDYYTGELFF
TRBJ1-1	NA	NA	TRBV20-1	TGCAGTGCTAAAGTCACAGGGAGAACCGTCACAGAAGCTTGCTTT	CSAKVTGRTVTEACF
TRBJ2-7	NA	many	TRBV3-1	TGTGCCAGCAGCCAAGAAGGGCAGACCTACGAGCAGTACTTC	CASSQEGQTYEQYF